In its sample, the clone carrying this TCR beta chain was seen a few times. The source of the sample is a study of blood T cell repertoires in COVID-19. Across the study: The analysed material was cDNA or gDNA that came from T cells, B-cell-depleted T cells, or PBMCs.

As processed by the authors: Estimation of nucleated cell counts relied on the amplification of reference gene primers. Repertoires were generated with immunoSEQ multiplex PCR, while TCRdb's copy carries only in-frame clones and drops some. V and J calls and clone size come straight from that table; D and trimming were deduced from the DNA. The profile covers about 150,000 clones, with roughly 84% appearing a single time and approximately 7% taken by the ten largest. Germline V CDR1 and CDR2: MNHEY, SVGEGT. The CDR3 consists of 14 residues. V gave up 0 bases and J gave up 5 bases, with 10 bases separating them.

The clonotype comes from a man aged 50 to 59 with active or convalescent COVID-19. The sequencing input was peripheral blood. V and J are TRBV6-2 or TRBV6-3 and TRBJ1-1; D is perhaps TRBD1 (5 bases). CDR3 nucleotides: TGTGCCAGCAGTTACTCGTACAGGACGACTGAAGCTTTCTTT. Its translation is CASSYSYRTTEAFF.